These 3 T cell receptor beta chains were sequenced from one sample in a study of T cell responses to AZD1222 COVID-19 vaccine (TCRdb year 2021). The label giving this sample's time point can be read as: about 28 days (+/-7) after the second vaccine dose. Library preparation was by the immunoSEQ multiplex PCR assay. What TCRdb holds here is the immuneACCESS table cut down to in-frame rearrangements. Part of the clones is not present; checked against another copy, under half of the missing clones reflect an unresolved V gene, and the others are unexplained. Recorded for this sample are about 94,000 clones; less than 85% of them occurred a single time. The ten top clones hold more than 3.5% of the sample. This sample comprised peripheral blood, obtained 28 days after the second AZD1222 dose. Receptors originate from an adult who received the AZD1222 COVID-19 vaccine.

This chain connects TRBV6-2 or TRBV6-3 to TRBJ2-7, with 7 bases identical to TRBD2. This CDR3 region has 14 residues. V was pared by 5 bases and J by 2 bases, with 6 bases of the junction left unmatched. Germline lookup yields CDR1 MNHEY and CDR2 SVGEGT. Written as DNA, the CDR3 is TGTGCCAGCAGTCTGGTGGGAGGGCCCTACGAGCAGTACTTC. Translated: CASSLVGGPYEQYF.

V is TRBV15 and J is TRBJ2-7; the match to TRBD2 covers 13 bases. V trimming: 3 bases; J trimming: 6 bases; junction bases outside the gene matches: 8. The CDR3 is 16 amino acids. Germline V gives CDR1 LNHNV, CDR2 YYDKDF (reference sequence). In nucleotides, the CDR3 is TGTGCCACCAGCAGGGGGACTAGCGGGGCTAAAGGCGAGCAGTACTTC. Translating it yields CATSRGTSGAKGEQYF.

This chain connects TRBV5-6 to TRBJ2-3; 8 bases map to TRBD1. CDR1 is SGHDT, CDR2 YYEEEE, per germline. The CDR3 is 14 amino acids. The V gene end was trimmed by 4 bases and the J gene end by 2 bases; junction bases not matched to a gene: 3. CDR3 bases: TGTGCCAGCAGCGGGGACAGGTACACAGATACGCAGTATTTT. Translating gives CASSGDRYTDTQYF. Full variable domain (rest looked up from reference TRBV5-6 and TRBJ2-3): DAGVTQSPTHLIKTRGQQVTLRCSPKSGHDTVSWYQQALGQGPQFIFQYYEEEERQRGNFPDRFSGHQFPNYSSELNVNALLLGDSALYLCASSGDRYTDTQYFGPGTRLTVL.